The source of this TCR beta chain is a study of T cells in Graves' hyperthyroidism and ophthalmopathy. Patients having uncontrolled infection, another autoimmune disease, pregnancy or lactation were not included. Diagnosis relied on clinical symptoms, serum thyroxine and TRAb, thyroid ultrasound and orbital computed tomography. The CDR3 is made up of 15 amino acids. Germline CDR1 and CDR2: LNHDA and SQIVND (reference sequence). Deletions cut 3 bases from V and 2 bases from J, with 10 bases between. Amplification yielded TCR beta CDR3 regions, with RNA transcripts as the source. When the TCR CDR3 underwent first-round RT-PCR, the HTBI primer set was used. Each CDR3 protein gets one entry after TCRdb re-called the multiplex PCR reads with MiXCR. The sample carries around 340,000 distinct CDR3 sequences, 18% recorded once.

The source is a woman in her fifties or sixties with Graves' hyperthyroidism. The sequencing sample was made of blood. This rearrangement joins TRBV19 to TRBJ2-2; D assignment may be TRBD1 or TRBD2 (5 bases each). The CDR3 bases are TGTGCCAGTAGTATGGGGACGATAAACACCGGGGAGCTGTTTTTT. It is translated as CASSMGTINTGELFF.